The 9 T cell receptor beta chains presented below share a single source sample, sequenced in a study of identical twins. TCRdb used MiXCR to reprocess the 5' RACE reads, holding one entry per CDR3 protein. The table has about 220,000 distinct CDR3 sequences, 7.5% seen once. These records were also assigned to another study, of yellow fever vaccine responses in identical twins.

Sequencing input: memory (CD45RO+) T cells sorted from blood. These receptors came from a woman younger than 35 in good health.

The chain combines TRBV7-2 with TRBJ2-3, with 10 bases that match TRBD2. V shed 2 bases, J shed 7 bases, and the junction held 6 bases outside the gene matches. The CDR3 contains 15 residues. CDR1 and CDR2 (germline): SGHTA, FQGNSA. The CDR3 is CASSLTSSGGYTQYF. Written as DNA, the CDR3 is TGTGCCAGCAGCTTAACGTCTAGCGGGGGTTATACGCAGTATTTT.

The rearrangement links TRBV7-9 to TRBJ2-1; TRBD1 matches 7 bases. Germline CDR1 reads SEHNR; CDR2 reads FQNEAQ (reference sequence). The CDR3 runs 12 residues. J gave up 10 bases and V 5 bases, and 5 bases lay outside the gene matches. As DNA, the CDR3 is TGTGCCAGCAGCGGGGACAGCTGGGAGCAGTTCTTC. The encoded protein is CASSGDSWEQFF.

The V gene is TRBV20-1, the J gene TRBJ1-5; D is unclear. The CDR3 totals 13 residues. Germline loops: CDR1 DFQATT, CDR2 SNEGSKA (reference sequence). Trimming removed 5 bases from V and 0 bases from J, with 8 bases in between. The CDR3 DNA reads as TGCAGTGCTCCGCAATATAGCAATCAGCCCCAGCATTTT. Protein product: CSAPQYSNQPQHF.

This clonotype has ten or more counts. J is TRBJ2-5 and V is TRBV29-1, with no clear D. The CDR3 is 13 amino acids. V was cut by 3 bases and J by 3 bases, with 11 bases left in between. Germline CDR1 reads SQVTM; CDR2 reads ANQGSEA. CDR3 coding DNA: TGCAGCGTTGATCCGGGTACGAAAGAGACCCAGTACTTC. This sequence encodes CSVDPGTKETQYF.

This clonotype was counted between two and nine times. The chain links TRBV20-1 to TRBJ1-6; no firm D call. Trimming shortened V by 2 bases and J by 4 bases, and 6 bases separated the two germline ends. The germline gives CDR1 DFQATT, CDR2 SNEGSKA (reference sequence). The CDR3 runs 13 residues. The CDR3 region has the DNA TGCAGTGCTAGACCCGAATATAATTCACCCCTCCACTTT. This encodes CSARPEYNSPLHF.

This clonotype was observed a few times. V gene TRBV14 combines with J gene TRBJ2-5, with unresolved D. Trimming removed 1 base at V and 7 bases at J, with 16 bases between. CDR1 is SGHDN, CDR2 FVKESK, per germline. This CDR3 has 15 residues. CDR3 bases: TGTGCCAGCAGCCAAGGACCCGGGTCCGGCGGGACCCAGTACTTC. Residues: CASSQGPGSGGTQYF. Looking up the rest from reference TRBV14 and TRBJ2-5 gives the full variable domain: EAGVTQFPSHSVIEKGQTVTLRCDPISGHDNLYWYRRVMGKEIKFLLHFVKESKQDESGMPNNRFLAERTGGTYSTLKVQPAELEDSGVYFCASSQGPGSGGTQYFGPGTRLLVL.

The V gene is TRBV7-9, the J gene TRBJ2-1; possibly TRBD2 for D (6 bases). V was clipped by 1 base and J by 6 bases, with 16 bases between them. CDR1 SEHNR and CDR2 FQNEAQ come from the germline V gene (reference sequence). CDR3 size: 16 residues. The CDR3 loop reads CASSLDLGRKGNEQFF. In DNA form, the CDR3 reads TGTGCCAGCAGCTTAGATCTGGGGAGGAAGGGCAATGAGCAGTTCTTC. The entire variable domain, with the rest obtained from reference TRBV7-9 and TRBJ2-1, is as follows: DTGVSQNPRHKITKRGQNVTFRCDPISEHNRLYWYRQTLGQGPEFLTYFQNEAQLEKSRLLSDRFSAERPKGSFSTLEIQRTEQGDSAMYLCASSLDLGRKGNEQFFGPGTRLTVL.

J is TRBJ2-3 and V is TRBV28; 10 bases are shared with TRBD2. Germline loops: CDR1 MDHEN, CDR2 SYDVKM. This CDR3 has 16 amino acids. The V gene end was trimmed by 4 bases and the J gene end by 0 bases; junction bases not matched to a gene: 4. CDR3 protein: CASSYLTSGSTDTQYF. CDR3 coding DNA: TGTGCCAGCAGTTATTTGACTAGCGGGAGCACAGATACGCAGTATTTT.

This clonotype was seen many times. CDR3 residues: CASSFFSSGRANEQFF. As DNA, the CDR3 is TGTGCCAGCAGCTTTTTCTCTAGCGGGAGGGCCAATGAGCAGTTCTTC. The V gene is TRBV7-2, the J gene TRBJ2-1, with 12 bases that match TRBD2. J lost 6 bases, V lost 3 bases, and 6 bases had no gene match. Per germline, CDR1 SGHTA and CDR2 FQGNSA. The CDR3 extends over 16 amino acids.